The 30 T cell receptor beta chains presented below share a single source sample, sequenced in a study of T cell responses to AZD1222 COVID-19 vaccine. The data were produced by immunoSEQ multiplex PCR, yet TCRdb's version contains in-frame clones alone and is incomplete. Here the sample spans 130,000 or so clones, under 90% being singletons. The input for sequencing was peripheral blood, taken on day 0 of AZD1222 vaccination. The origin of the receptors is an adult in good health.

This chain's CDR3 is CASSYISGLTPLHF. The CDR3 region has the DNA TGTGCCAGCAGTTACATATCGGGCCTTACACCCCTCCACTTT. The chain uses TRBV6-5 and TRBJ1-6; D is unresolved. CDR1 is MNHEY, CDR2 SVGAGI, per germline. V lost 2 bases and J 11 bases, leaving 13 bases between the germline ends. This CDR3 region has 14 residues.

This chain connects TRBV3-1 (or the pseudogene TRBV3-2) to TRBJ1-2; the match to TRBD1 covers 9 bases. V lost 4 bases, J lost 10 bases, and 7 bases stayed unmatched. The CDR3 spans 13 residues. CDR1 and CDR2 from the germline V gene are LGHDT and YNNKEL (reference sequence). The chain's CDR3 is CASSPRTGAHYTF. CDR3 sequence (DNA): TGTGCCAGCAGCCCCCGGACAGGGGCGCACTACACCTTC.

This chain joins TRBV18 and TRBJ2-1, with 8 positions matching TRBD1. V shed 3 bases, J shed 13 bases, and the junction held 2 bases outside the gene matches. This CDR3 comprises 11 residues. Germline loops: CDR1 KGHSH, CDR2 LQKENI. CDR3 sequence reads: CASSPDRGQFF. The CDR3, as DNA: TGTGCCAGCTCACCCGACAGGGGACAGTTCTTC.

The V gene is TRBV10-3, the J gene TRBJ2-5; D gene unclear. The CDR3 covers 13 residues. Between the trimmed V and J ends, which lost 9 bases and 2 bases, there was a span of 13 bases. Germline V gene data show CDR1 as ENHRY and CDR2 as SYGVKD. The CDR3: CAIQRAPQETQYF. The DNA of the CDR3 is TGTGCCATACAAAGGGCCCCTCAAGAGACCCAGTACTTC.

The chain links TRBV6-5 to TRBJ1-1; no firm D call. Germline V gene sequence: CDR1 MNHEY, CDR2 SVGAGI. The V end was cut by 2 bases, the J end by 0 bases, with 7 bases between. The CDR3 totals 14 residues. The CDR3 loop is CASSYGGMNTEAFF. The CDR3 region has the DNA TGTGCCAGCAGTTACGGAGGAATGAACACTGAAGCTTTCTTT.

The genes are TRBV5-5 and TRBJ2-5; 9 bases map to TRBD1. Germline CDR1 and CDR2: SGHKS and YYEKEE (reference sequence). The trim removed 4 bases at V and 4 bases at J, leaving 5 bases unmatched. The length of the CDR3 is 14 residues. CDR3 residues: CASSRTGVRETQYF. Written as DNA, the CDR3 is TGTGCCAGCAGCCGGACAGGGGTTCGAGAGACCCAGTACTTC.

The gene calls are TRBV5-4 and TRBJ1-2; D is uncertain. V lost 1 base and J 5 bases, leaving 9 bases between the germline ends. The CDR3 consists of 13 residues. The germline V gene has CDR1 SGHNT and CDR2 YYREEE (reference sequence). The CDR3 is CASSLLSGYGYTF. The CDR3, as DNA: TGTGCCAGCAGCTTGTTATCAGGTTATGGCTACACCTTC. Full variable domain (rest looked up from reference TRBV5-4 and TRBJ1-2): ETGVTQSPTHLIKTRGQQVTLRCSSQSGHNTVSWYQQALGQGPQFIFQYYREEENGRGNFPPRFSGLQFPNYSSELNVNALELDDSALYLCASSLLSGYGYTFGSGTRLTVV.

As for this clone: Other DNA sequences in this specimen translate into the identical CDR3. V is TRBV5-1 and J is TRBJ1-1, with 9 bases lining up with TRBD1. The germline CDR1 and CDR2 sequences are SGHRS and YFSETQ. There are 16 residues in the CDR3. The trim removed 0 bases at V and 0 bases at J, leaving 3 bases unmatched. CDR3 residues: CASSLADRGMNTEAFF. The CDR3 region has the DNA TGCGCCAGCAGCTTGGCCGACAGGGGGATGAACACTGAAGCTTTCTTT.

The chain links TRBV10-2 to TRBJ1-5; no reliable D call. The V end was cut by 6 bases, the J end by 7 bases, with 10 bases between. CDR1 is WSHSY, CDR2 SAAADI, per germline. The CDR3 covers 12 residues. Written as DNA, the CDR3 is TGCGCCAGCAGCCGGGCCCAACAGCCCCAGCATTTT. Amino acid sequence: CASSRAQQPQHF.

The chain uses TRBV27 and TRBJ2-5; the match to TRBD1 covers 7 bases. This CDR3 is built from 17 residues. Germline V gene sequence: CDR1 MNHEY, CDR2 SMNVEV (reference sequence). V lost 0 bases to trimming and J lost 1 base; unmatched junction nucleotides: 8. The CDR3 bases are TGTGCCAGCAGTTTATCTGGAACAGGGGCATCCCAAGAGACCCAGTACTTC. Encoded protein: CASSLSGTGASQETQYF.

The rearrangement links TRBV3-1 (or the pseudogene TRBV3-2) to TRBJ2-5, with D tentatively TRBD2 (6 bases). Germline loops: CDR1 LGHDT, CDR2 YNNKEL (reference sequence). This CDR3 comprises 15 residues. Trimming stripped 5 bases from V and 1 base from J, with 14 bases between. The CDR3 DNA reads as TGTGCCAGCAGCAGGGGACTCAACCCCCAAGAGACCCAGTACTTC. Protein product: CASSRGLNPQETQYF.

The V call is TRBV28, the J call TRBJ1-1; D is perhaps TRBD1 (5 bases). Between the trimmed V and J ends, which lost 10 bases and 13 bases, there was a span of 16 bases. The CDR3 runs to 10 residues. The germline gives CDR1 MDHEN, CDR2 SYDVKM. The CDR3 loop is CAIRDPAGFF. The CDR3 nucleotides are TGTGCCATCCGGGACCCCGCCGGTTTCTTT.

This sequence joins TRBV5-1 and TRBJ1-1; D gene uncertain. CDR1 is SGHRS and CDR2 is YFSETQ in the germline V gene. Trimming left V 3 bases short and J 8 bases short, with 14 bases between. This CDR3 has 13 amino acids. DNA for the CDR3: TGCGCCAGCAGCTACGATGTGGCAGCAGAAGCTTTCTTT. Its translation is CASSYDVAAEAFF.

The chain uses TRBV21-1 and TRBJ1-2; TRBD1 is taken as the D call from the table, unchecked against the DNA. TRBV21-1 is listed as a pseudogene. The CDR3 sequence is 23 residues long. CDR3 nucleotides: TGTGCCAGCAGCAAAGTCACGCCGGGACAGGGGGCCCCGCCGGGTCCGGCTAACTATGGCTACACCTTC. Protein product: CASSKVTPGQGAPPGPANYGYTF.

The genes are TRBV7-8 and TRBJ1-6, with D possibly TRBD1 on 5 matching bases. The CDR3 totals 15 residues. Germline CDR1 reads SGHVS; CDR2 reads FQNEAQ. Trimming shortened V by 5 bases and J by 10 bases, and 18 bases separated the two germline ends. The CDR3 DNA follows: TGTGCCAGCAGCCCTGTTGCAGGGTTGGGGTCACCCCTCCACTTT. It codes for CASSPVAGLGSPLHF.

This clone appeared a single time. This chain connects TRBV11-2 to TRBJ1-2; D unclear. The CDR3 is 13 residues long. Trimming removed 1 base at V and 4 bases at J, with 7 bases between. The germline V gene encodes CDR1 SGHAT and CDR2 FQNNGV. The CDR3 DNA sequence: TGTGCCAGCAGCTTAGGTACAGCCTATGGCTACACCTTC. Its translation: CASSLGTAYGYTF.

V is TRBV5-1 and J is TRBJ2-5, with 7 bases fitting TRBD1. Germline CDR1 SGHRS, CDR2 YFSETQ. Trimming removed 3 bases from V and 2 bases from J; junction bases left unmatched: 4. The CDR3 runs 14 residues. CDR3 sequence (DNA): TGCGCCAGCAGCTGGGGACAGCAGCAAGAGACCCAGTACTTC. It encodes CASSWGQQQETQYF.

V usage is TRBV30 and J usage is TRBJ2-7; TRBD2 might be the D (5 bases). The CDR3 extends over 14 amino acids. Looked up from germline, CDR1 is GTSNPN and CDR2 is SVGIG (reference sequence). Trimming pared 0 bases from V and 5 bases from J, leaving 14 bases between. The CDR3 DNA follows: TGTGCCTGGAGTGTTCTTACACTAGACCACGAGCAGTACTTC. It specifies CAWSVLTLDHEQYF.

The chain links TRBV5-4 to TRBJ1-2; D is uncertain. The germline V gene encodes CDR1 SGHNT and CDR2 YYREEE (reference sequence). CDR3 length equals 13 residues. Trimming stripped 4 bases from V and 4 bases from J, with 11 bases between. As DNA, the CDR3 is TGTGCCAGCAGCCTTGACAAGCTCTATGGCTACACCTTC. This encodes CASSLDKLYGYTF.

V gene TRBV6-2 or TRBV6-3 combines with J gene TRBJ1-4; a possible D gene is TRBD1 (5 bases). The V end was cut by 2 bases, the J end by 8 bases, with 18 bases between. The CDR3 has 16 residues. CDR1 and CDR2 from the germline V gene are MNHEY and SVGEGT. CDR3 DNA: TGTGCCAGCAGTTACCCCCTCAGGGATGCAGGCGAAAAACTGTTTTTT. Protein product: CASSYPLRDAGEKLFF.

The chain is built from TRBV12-5 and TRBJ1-2; 9 bases agree with TRBD1. V shed 1 base, J shed 8 bases, and the junction held 5 bases outside the gene matches. This CDR3 has 14 residues. The V gene's germline CDR1 is LGHNT and CDR2 FRNRAP. The DNA for the CDR3 is TGTGCTAGTGGTTTGGACAGGGGGCTTGGAGGCTACACCTTC. Protein: CASGLDRGLGGYTF. The whole variable domain, filled in from reference TRBV12-5 and TRBJ1-2, reads DARVTQTPRHKVTEMGQEVTMRCQPILGHNTVFWYRQTMMQGLELLAYFRNRAPLDDSGMPKDRFSAEMPDATLATLKIQPSEPRDSAVYFCASGLDRGLGGYTFGSGTRLTVV.

V and J are TRBV12-3 or TRBV12-4 and TRBJ1-5, with D hard to call. The CDR3 loop spans 13 amino acids. Trimming stripped 2 bases from V and 6 bases from J, with 8 bases between. The CDR3 spells CASSLQGSQPQHF. In DNA form, the CDR3 reads TGTGCCAGCAGTTTACAAGGCAGTCAGCCCCAGCATTTT.

The rearrangement links TRBV2 to TRBJ2-5; 8 positions match TRBD1. Per the germline V gene, CDR1 is SNHLY and CDR2 is FYNNEI. Trimming at V came to 7 bases and at J to 7 bases, leaving 11 bases not matched to a gene. This CDR3 region has 14 residues. In DNA form, the CDR3 reads TGTGCCAGCATCCCGCAGGGGGCATTTGGGACCCAGTACTTC. This translates into CASIPQGAFGTQYF.

The J gene is TRBJ2-3, the V gene TRBV7-2; perhaps D is TRBD1 or TRBD2 (5 bases each). The CDR3 covers 15 residues. Trimming removed 5 bases at V and 2 bases at J, with 14 bases between. The germline V gene encodes CDR1 SGHTA and CDR2 FQGNSA. The CDR3 is CASSLGTALTDTQYF. In DNA, the CDR3 is TGTGCCAGCAGCCTCGGGACGGCACTCACAGATACGCAGTATTTT.

This chain uses TRBV7-2 with TRBJ1-2; 8 nucleotides align to TRBD1. Trimming removed 4 bases from V and 3 bases from J; junction bases left unmatched: 4. Looked up from germline, CDR1 is SGHTA and CDR2 is FQGNSA. The CDR3 is 14 amino acids. The CDR3 loop is CASSSGQGHYGYTF. CDR3 DNA sequence: TGTGCCAGCAGCTCCGGACAGGGACACTATGGCTACACCTTC.

This clone has only a few counts. V usage is TRBV4-1 and J usage is TRBJ1-1; D remains unclear. V was cut by 3 bases and J by 1 base, with 9 bases left in between. There are 14 residues in the CDR3. The V gene's germline CDR1 is MGHRA and CDR2 YSYEKL. The CDR3 nucleotides read TGCGCCAGCAGCCATAAGCAGCAGAACACTGAAGCTTTCTTT. Amino acids: CASSHKQQNTEAFF.

The V and J genes are TRBV4-3 and TRBJ1-5; no reliable D call. Trimming shortened V by 3 bases and J by 5 bases, and 8 bases separated the two germline ends. The CDR3 runs to 13 residues. The germline gives CDR1 LGHNA, CDR2 YSLEER. The CDR3 sequence is CASSQAGDQPQHF. For the CDR3, the DNA is TGCGCCAGCAGCCAGGCAGGTGATCAGCCCCAGCATTTT.

V gene TRBV19 combines with J gene TRBJ1-3; D possibly corresponds to TRBD1 (5 bases). The germline V gene encodes CDR1 LNHDA and CDR2 SQIVND (reference sequence). V was clipped by 2 bases and J by 2 bases, with 7 bases between them. This CDR3 comprises 14 residues. CDR3 region: CASSIQGPGNTIYF. DNA for the CDR3: TGTGCCAGTAGTATACAGGGACCTGGAAACACCATATATTTT.

The chain couples TRBV4-1 to TRBJ1-3; no firm D call. There are 15 residues in the CDR3. Germline CDR1 reads MGHRA; CDR2 reads YSYEKL. Deletions cut 0 bases from V and 2 bases from J, with 8 bases between. CDR3 sequence reads: CASSQEVVTGNTIYF. CDR3 DNA sequence: TGCGCCAGCAGCCAAGAGGTCGTAACTGGAAACACCATATATTTT.

The chain employs TRBV11-2 and TRBJ1-4; tentatively, D is TRBD1 (5 bases). V dropped 5 bases and J dropped 8 bases, with 12 bases sitting between them. This CDR3 has 13 residues. From germline, CDR1 is SGHAT and CDR2 FQNNGV. CDR3 amino acids: CASSPRGEEKLFF. The CDR3 DNA reads TGTGCCAGCAGCCCCCGGGGGGAAGAAAAACTGTTTTTT.